This TCR beta chain was recorded in a study of monozygotic twins with cystic fibrosis. Sequenced by immunoSEQ multiplex PCR; TCRdb stores in-frame clones only, minus some. The sample has under 25,000 clones, around 97% seen once. Per the germline V gene, CDR1 is SNHLY and CDR2 is FYNNEI. The CDR3 extends over 10 amino acids. V lost 4 bases, J lost 7 bases, and 5 bases lay in between. The specimen sequenced was blood. This TCR derives from a young woman with cystic fibrosis. The gene calls are TRBV2 and TRBJ2-7; D not certain. The CDR3 nucleotides are TGTGCCAGCAGTGTTGGGGAGCAGTACTTC. Its protein is CASSVGEQYF. The full variable domain, with the rest looked up from reference TRBV2 and TRBJ2-7, is EPEVTQTPSHQVTQMGQEVILRCVPISNHLYFYWYRQILGQKVEFLVSFYNNEISEKSEIFDDQFSVERPDGSNFTLKIRSTKLEDSAMYFCASSVGEQYFGPGTRLTVT.